A single sample is the source of the 19 T cell receptor beta chains below, sequenced in a study of response to subunit inactivated influenza vaccine. TCRdb itself ran the RT-PCR reads through MiXCR, one entry per CDR3 protein. Found here are 650,000 to 800,000 distinct CDR3 sequences, about 15% of them singletons; the top ten hold roughly 6.4%. This sample comprised PBMCs from blood, obtained 14 to 15 days before vaccination. The receptors here all came from a middle-aged man who received an inactivated influenza vaccine.

The chain uses TRBV5-1 and TRBJ2-3; D unresolved. CDR3 length equals 10 residues. Trimming left V 7 bases short and J 7 bases short, with 7 bases between. The germline V gene encodes CDR1 SGHRS and CDR2 YFSETQ. The CDR3 sequence is CASGEYTQYF. The CDR3 bases are TGCGCCAGCGGGGAATATACGCAGTATTTT.

This clonotype has just a few counts. The genes are TRBV3-1 and TRBJ1-6; D not certain. The CDR3 is 16 residues long. Looked up from germline, CDR1 is LGHDT and CDR2 is YNNKEL (reference sequence). The V end was cut by 5 bases, the J end by 3 bases, with 14 bases between. The CDR3 nucleotides are TGTGCCAGCAGCTTATTGGCAGGAGGCTATAATTCACCCCTCCACTTT. Translating gives CASSLLAGGYNSPLHF.

The chain has TRBV6-2 or TRBV6-3 and TRBJ2-2; the match to TRBD2 covers 8 bases. There are 16 residues in the CDR3. Germline CDR1 MNHEY, CDR2 SVGEGT. With 2 bases clipped from V and 4 bases from J, the junction kept 6 bases outside the gene matches. This CDR3 reads CASSYPSGRGTGELFF. The CDR3 DNA reads as TGTGCCAGCAGTTACCCCAGCGGGAGAGGCACCGGGGAGCTGTTTTTT.

This chain links TRBV7-9 with TRBJ2-3, with 7 bases fitting TRBD1. Germline values: CDR1 SEHNR, CDR2 FQNEAQ (reference sequence). This CDR3 is 11 amino acids long. Trimming removed 5 bases from V and 12 bases from J; junction bases left unmatched: 5. The CDR3 nucleotides are TGTGCCAGCAGCGCTGGGACAGCTCAGTATTTT. Amino acid sequence: CASSAGTAQYF.

This chain connects TRBV7-3 to TRBJ2-7, with 7 nucleotides matching TRBD1. Germline CDR1 is SGHTA and CDR2 is FQGTGA. Trimming at V came to 4 bases and at J to 5 bases, leaving 8 bases not matched to a gene. CDR3 length: 14 residues. The chain's CDR3 is CASSSRDSGDEQYF. The CDR3 nucleotides read TGTGCCAGCAGCTCCCGGGACAGTGGCGACGAGCAGTACTTC.

This clonotype was detected many times. One junction end disagrees with the germline gene, perhaps due to a read error. This sequence joins TRBV5-1 and TRBJ1-1; D not certain. Germline values: CDR1 SGHRS, CDR2 YFSETQ. CDR3 length: 13 residues. The CDR3 DNA is TGTGCCAGCAGTTTATCGATGAACACTGAAGCTTTCTTT. It translates to CASSLSMNTEAFF.

CDR3 region: CASSTTSGEETQYF. In DNA, the CDR3 is TGTGCCAGCAGCACTACCAGCGGAGAAGAGACCCAGTACTTC. V gene TRBV5-6 combines with J gene TRBJ2-5; a weak D match, TRBD2 (5 bases). Germline CDR1 is SGHDT and CDR2 is YYEEEE. V was cut by 4 bases and J by 3 bases, with 13 bases left in between. The CDR3 totals 14 residues. Variable domain in full (rest from reference TRBV5-6 and TRBJ2-5): DAGVTQSPTHLIKTRGQQVTLRCSPKSGHDTVSWYQQALGQGPQFIFQYYEEEERQRGNFPDRFSGHQFPNYSSELNVNALLLGDSALYLCASSTTSGEETQYFGPGTRLLVL.

The sample holds many counts of this clonotype. The chain links TRBV29-1 to TRBJ2-1; maybe TRBD2 (6 bases). Germline CDR1 SQVTM, CDR2 ANQGSEA. The CDR3 is 13 amino acids. V dropped 3 bases and J dropped 5 bases, with 11 bases sitting between them. The CDR3 here is CSVEGSGNNEQFF. Written as DNA, the CDR3 is TGCAGCGTTGAGGGTAGCGGAAACAATGAGCAGTTCTTC.

The table lists this clonotype with a few counts. CDR3 coding DNA: TGCAGTACTCCAGGACTAGTCTACAATGAGCAGTTCTTC. Its protein is CSTPGLVYNEQFF. The rearrangement joins TRBV20-1 to TRBJ2-1; 7 bases are shared with TRBD2. CDR3 length: 13 amino acids. After removal of 8 bases from V and 3 bases from J, the junction contained 7 bases not matched to a gene. Germline lookup yields CDR1 DFQATT and CDR2 SNEGSKA (reference sequence).

This clonotype is a singleton in its sample. The chain uses TRBV19 and TRBJ1-2, with D perhaps matching TRBD1 (6 bases). CDR3 size: 15 residues. Germline V gene data show CDR1 as LNHDA and CDR2 as SQIVND (reference sequence). Between the trimmed V and J ends, which lost 0 bases and 2 bases, there was a span of 10 bases. The CDR3 DNA is TGTGCCAGTAGTATAGATCGGGGGCCGAACTATGGCTACACCTTC. Protein product: CASSIDRGPNYGYTF.

This clonotype was seen only a few times. This chain links TRBV7-9 with TRBJ2-7, with D perhaps assigned TRBD1 or TRBD2 (6 bases each). The CDR3 has 15 amino acids. In germline, CDR1 is SEHNR, CDR2 FQNEAQ (reference sequence). V lost 5 bases, J lost 3 bases, and 17 bases lay in between. The CDR3 spells CASSQLGGEVYEQYF. The CDR3 DNA sequence: TGTGCCAGCAGCCAACTCGGGGGCGAGGTCTACGAGCAGTACTTC.

This clonotype came up a few times. The chain couples TRBV2 to TRBJ2-4; possible D gene TRBD2, 6 bases. Germline lookup yields CDR1 SNHLY and CDR2 FYNNEI. V lost 7 bases, J lost 0 bases, and 13 bases lay in between. The length of the CDR3 is 15 residues. As DNA, the CDR3 is TGTGCCAGCAAGTCGGGAGATCTAGCCAAAAACATTCAGTACTTC. This sequence encodes CASKSGDLAKNIQYF.

This clonotype was picked up a small number of times. The CDR3 nucleotides read TGTGCCAGCAGCTTAAAAGGGGATGGCTATGGCTACACCTTC. Its translation: CASSLKGDGYGYTF. The chain carries TRBV7-3 and TRBJ1-2; D possibly corresponds to TRBD1 (5 bases). The length of the CDR3 is 14 residues. Germline loops: CDR1 SGHTA, CDR2 FQGTGA. Trimming left V 1 base short and J 4 bases short, with 10 bases between.

The sample holds a few counts of this clonotype. The chain uses TRBV12-3 or TRBV12-4 and TRBJ2-2; 8 nucleotides match TRBD2. This CDR3 is 15 amino acids long. Trimming cost V 6 bases and J 4 bases; bases outside gene matches: 7. The CDR3 DNA reads TGTGCCAGCAGCTACACGGGAGGGGGCACCGGGGAGCTGTTTTTT. Protein product: CASSYTGGGTGELFF.

Worth noting for this clonotype: The junction departs from germline at one end; a sequencing error may be responsible. The chain carries TRBV20-1 and TRBJ1-5, with TRBD1 identical over 9 bases. This CDR3 has 19 residues. Germline V gene data show CDR1 as DFQATT and CDR2 as SNEGSKA (reference sequence). The CDR3 sequence: CCARGPGQGRGNSNQPQHF. For the CDR3, the DNA is TGCTGTGCTAGAGGTCCGGGACAGGGAAGGGGTAATAGCAATCAGCCCCAGCATTTT.

This chain uses TRBV4-3 with TRBJ1-4; no reliable D call. This CDR3 has 16 residues. Germline-derived CDR1 and CDR2 are LGHNA and YSLEER. V was pared by 0 bases and J by 0 bases, with 8 bases between. In DNA form, the CDR3 reads TGCGCCAGCAGCCAAGAAAGTAGAGCAACTAATGAAAAACTGTTTTTT. Translated, it gives CASSQESRATNEKLFF.

The rearrangement joins TRBV6-2 or TRBV6-3 to TRBJ2-2, with 10 bases fitting TRBD2. V shed 4 bases, J shed 5 bases, and the junction held 13 bases outside the gene matches. This CDR3 is built from 18 residues. Germline lookup yields CDR1 MNHEY and CDR2 SVGEGT. CDR3 in amino acids: CASSSLLPSGRRTGELFF. CDR3 nucleotides: TGTGCCAGCAGTTCCCTTCTGCCTAGCGGGAGAAGGACCGGGGAGCTGTTTTTT.

This clonotype has just a few counts. V gene TRBV7-2 combines with J gene TRBJ2-1; D gene ambiguous. Deletions cut 5 bases from V and 10 bases from J, with 18 bases between. Germline assignment: CDR1 SGHTA and CDR2 FQGNSA. The CDR3 covers 14 residues. The CDR3 loop reads CASSPRSARNEQFF. CDR3 nucleotides: TGTGCCAGCAGCCCCCGGAGCGCGAGGAACGAGCAGTTCTTC.

As to this clonotype: Relative to the germline gene, one junction end is altered; a read error may explain this. The gene calls are TRBV4-1 and TRBJ1-4; 7 bases are a match to TRBD1. CDR1 is MGHRA, CDR2 YSYEKL, per germline. The CDR3 loop spans 16 amino acids. CDR3 sequence (DNA): TGCGCCAGCAGCCAGGGACAGAGGGCAGCTAATGCAAAACTGTTTTTT. It encodes CASSQGQRAANAKLFF.